This entry concerns a single T cell receptor beta chain. No antigen is known for it. The V gene's germline CDR1 is MGHDK and CDR2 SYGVNS. The CDR3 length is 14 residues. This record belongs to a study of blood T cells in healthy people across ages. General study points: The study regarded diversity estimates from one million T cells as underestimates.

The use of a sample-barcoded 5' primer and a J-beta primer mix characterized a second PCR of roughly 7 to 11 cycles. The authors tagged each cDNA molecule using a template-switch adaptor with 12 random nucleotides. In TCRdb, the 5' RACE reads were re-called with MiXCR into one record per CDR3 protein. The table has approximately 770,000 distinct CDR3 sequences, 58% seen once; the top ten hold around 20%. It was around 10 milliliters of peripheral blood that were drawn from each donor. The sample consisted of blood. The receptor's source is a man under 40 in good health. V is TRBV25-1 and J is TRBJ2-4; D possibly matches TRBD1 or TRBD2 (5 bases each). The J call may be mistaken, given a closer DNA end match to TRBJ2-7. The CDR3 nucleotides are TGTGCCAGCAGTGAATTGGAGAGGGACCACGAGCAGTACTTC. Translating gives CASSELERDHEQYF.